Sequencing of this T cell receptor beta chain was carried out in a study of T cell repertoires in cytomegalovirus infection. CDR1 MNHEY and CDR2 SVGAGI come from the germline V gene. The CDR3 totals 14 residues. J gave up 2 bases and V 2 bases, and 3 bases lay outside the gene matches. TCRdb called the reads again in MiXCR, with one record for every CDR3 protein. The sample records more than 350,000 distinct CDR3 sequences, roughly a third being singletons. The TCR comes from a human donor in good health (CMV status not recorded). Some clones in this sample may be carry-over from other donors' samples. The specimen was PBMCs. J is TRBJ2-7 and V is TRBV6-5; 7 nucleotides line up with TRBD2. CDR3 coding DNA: TGTGCCAGCAGTTACCGACGGGGGGCCTACGAGCAGTACTTC. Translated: CASSYRRGAYEQYF.